The clone carrying this T cell receptor (beta chain) was detected once. These data come from a study of T cell changes during pregnancy in multiple sclerosis. Measured with immunoSEQ multiplex PCR; TCRdb has only the in-frame clones, and not every one. The sample yields about 42,000 clones, under 90% seen once. V was cut by 0 bases and J by 6 bases, with 12 bases left in between. CDR3 length: 14 residues. Germline values: CDR1 MNHEY, CDR2 SVGAGI. The chain has TRBV6-5 and TRBJ2-7; D is perhaps TRBD2 (5 bases). Sequencing used CD4+ T cells from peripheral blood mononuclear cells, obtained before pregnancy. The TCR originated in a female donor with multiple sclerosis, enrolled in a pregnancy study. CDR3 coding DNA: TGTGCCAGCAGTTACTCGAGGGAATGGGGCGAGCAGTACTTC. This gives the protein CASSYSREWGEQYF.